This T cell receptor (beta chain) was recovered during a study of PD-1 blockade in classical Hodgkin lymphoma. V was shortened by 0 bases and J by 4 bases, with 8 bases between the two germline ends. This CDR3 is built from 14 residues. Germline values: CDR1 SGDLS, CDR2 YYNGEE. Time point specified: cycle 4 day 1 (C4D1), after 5 to 7 weeks of nivolumab. Each and every patient relapsed after autologous stem cell transplantation, and patients got differing brentuximab vedotin exposure. Method: immunoSEQ multiplex PCR; TCRdb's copy keeps in-frame clones and lacks some. The sample lists tens of thousands of clones, around two thirds seen once, with over 2.5% in the top ten.

This receptor was obtained from a human donor with classical Hodgkin lymphoma. The sequenced sample was peripheral blood mononuclear cells (PBMCs), obtained before the fourth cycle of nivolumab. V is TRBV9 and J is TRBJ2-1; D not resolved. This CDR3 is CASSVVISYNEQFF. For the CDR3, the DNA is TGTGCCAGCAGCGTAGTGATCTCATACAATGAGCAGTTCTTC.